Listed here are 29 T cell receptor beta chains from one sample, sequenced in a study of identical twins. TCRdb passed the 5' RACE reads through MiXCR, listing each CDR3 protein once. The sample has over 250,000 distinct CDR3 sequences; nearly 9.5% are singletons. The same data also went into a second study, on yellow fever vaccine responses in identical twins.

Material: CD8+ T cells sorted from blood. These receptors came from a woman under 30 in good health.

The chain is built from TRBV7-2 and TRBJ2-2, with 7 nucleotides matching TRBD1. CDR3 length: 16 residues. Germline CDR1 and CDR2: SGHTA and FQGNSA. The V segment lost 2 bases and the J segment 3 bases; nucleotides outside the gene matches: 6. CDR3 bases: TGTGCCAGCAGCTTAACCGGGACAGACTACACCGGGGAGCTGTTTTTT. This codes for CASSLTGTDYTGELFF.

This clonotype was counted between two and nine times. This rearrangement joins TRBV11-2 to TRBJ2-7; D uncertain. The CDR3 consists of 11 residues. The V end was cut by 6 bases, the J end by 6 bases, with 9 bases between. Germline V gives CDR1 SGHAT, CDR2 FQNNGV. The CDR3 DNA follows: TGTGCCAGCAGTAGTAATTTCGAGCAGTACTTC. Translation: CASSSNFEQYF.

The chain is built from TRBV29-1 and TRBJ1-2; tentatively, D is TRBD1 (6 bases). Germline loops: CDR1 SQVTM, CDR2 ANQGSEA. Trimming removed 5 bases from V and 4 bases from J, with 17 bases in between. The CDR3 runs to 14 residues. CDR3 sequence: CSVPRWDKGYGYTF. DNA for the CDR3: TGCAGCGTTCCCCGCTGGGACAAGGGCTATGGCTACACCTTC. The full variable domain, in which reference TRBV29-1 and TRBJ1-2 provide the parts outside the CDR3, is SAVISQKPSRDICQRGTSLTIQCQVDSQVTMMFWYRQQPGQSLTLIATANQGSEATYESGFVIDKFPISRPNLTFSTLTVSNMSPEDSSIYLCSVPRWDKGYGYTFGSGTRLTVV.

This sequence joins TRBV11-2 and TRBJ2-1, with TRBD2 identical over 12 bases. J was trimmed by 6 bases and V by 3 bases; bases with no gene match: 6. The CDR3 runs to 16 residues. The germline V gene encodes CDR1 SGHAT and CDR2 FQNNGV. The CDR3 DNA is TGTGCCAGCAGCTTGTCACTAGCGGGAGGTCTCAATGAGCAGTTCTTC. It translates to CASSLSLAGGLNEQFF.

In its sample, this clonotype was seen many times. The rearrangement joins TRBV29-1 to TRBJ2-3; the D is unclear. The CDR3 has 10 amino acids. CDR1 SQVTM and CDR2 ANQGSEA come from the germline V gene. Trimming shortened V by 3 bases and J by 6 bases, and 4 bases separated the two germline ends. CDR3 coding DNA: TGCAGCGTTGATAGGGATACGCAGTATTTT. This codes for CSVDRDTQYF.

The CDR3 DNA sequence: TGTGCCAGCAGAGAGAGCTCTGGAAACACCATATATTTT. Its protein is CASRESSGNTIYF. This rearrangement joins TRBV7-2 to TRBJ1-3; the D is unclear. Trimming took off 6 bases at V and 0 bases at J, with 6 bases between the two ends. This CDR3 is built from 13 residues. Germline V gives CDR1 SGHTA, CDR2 FQGNSA.

The genes are TRBV13 and TRBJ2-7; D is possibly TRBD2 (6 bases). Trimming stripped 4 bases from V and 1 base from J, with 14 bases between. The germline gives CDR1 PRHDT, CDR2 FYEKMQ (reference sequence). This CDR3 contains 15 residues. The CDR3 bases are TGTGCCAGCAGCTCCGACCGGGACTTATCCTACGAGCAGTACTTC. It is translated as CASSSDRDLSYEQYF. The full variable domain, in which reference TRBV13 and TRBJ2-7 provide the parts outside the CDR3, is AAGVIQSPRHLIKEKRETATLKCYPIPRHDTVYWYQQGPGQDPQFLISFYEKMQSDKGSIPDRFSAQQFSDYHSELNMSSLELGDSALYFCASSSDRDLSYEQYFGPGTRLTVT.

This clonotype was counted many times. The V call is TRBV12-3 or TRBV12-4, the J call TRBJ2-5; 9 positions match TRBD2. There are 16 residues in the CDR3. V lost 5 bases, J lost 5 bases, and 12 bases stayed unmatched. The CDR3 loop is CASSPTSGRNRETQYF. For the CDR3, the DNA is TGTGCCAGCAGTCCCACGAGCGGGAGGAATAGGGAGACCCAGTACTTC.

This clonotype was counted only a few times. The chain employs TRBV7-6 and TRBJ2-3, with TRBD1 matching 8 bases. V shed 6 bases and J 3 bases; nucleotides not matched to a gene: 8. This CDR3 is 15 amino acids long. From germline, CDR1 is SGHVS and CDR2 FNYEAQ. The CDR3 region is CASRAQGALTDTQYF. The CDR3 DNA is TGTGCCAGCAGGGCTCAGGGGGCCCTAACAGATACGCAGTATTTT.

There are a few counts of this clonotype. This chain uses TRBV6-2 or TRBV6-3 with TRBJ2-1; 7 bases agree with TRBD2. J gave up 6 bases and V 6 bases, and 8 bases lay outside the gene matches. The CDR3 covers 14 residues. Germline values: CDR1 MNHEY, CDR2 SVGEGT. CDR3 sequence (DNA): TGTGCCAGCAGACTATCGGGACTATTCAATGAGCAGTTCTTC. Protein product: CASRLSGLFNEQFF.

This clonotype was seen at least ten times. V is TRBV4-3 and J is TRBJ2-1, with D perhaps matching TRBD1 (6 bases). Germline lookup yields CDR1 LGHNA and CDR2 YSLEER. The V and J ends lost 5 bases and 0 bases respectively, with 14 bases between them. The CDR3 has 16 amino acids. DNA of the CDR3: TGCGCCAGCAGCAGCCTCCGGGACAACTCCTACAATGAGCAGTTCTTC. As protein: CASSSLRDNSYNEQFF.

This clonotype has more than one count but fewer than ten. The gene calls are TRBV11-2 and TRBJ2-3, with 9 bases matching TRBD2. The CDR3 is made up of 17 amino acids. Per the germline V gene, CDR1 is SGHAT and CDR2 is FQNNGV. The J segment lost 0 bases and the V segment lost 0 bases, leaving 4 bases of the junction unmatched. The DNA of the CDR3 is TGTGCCAGCAGCTTAGAGCTTAGCGGGAGAAGCACAGATACGCAGTATTTT. It translates to CASSLELSGRSTDTQYF.

V and J are TRBV18 and TRBJ2-1; 11 bases are a match to TRBD2. Losses at the gene ends were 3 bases for V and 1 base for J; bases not matched to a gene: 8. This CDR3 is built from 18 residues. Germline CDR1 reads KGHSH; CDR2 reads LQKENI. CDR3 region: CASSPTLAGAESYNEQFF. The CDR3 bases are TGTGCCAGCTCACCCACACTAGCGGGGGCCGAATCCTACAATGAGCAGTTCTTC.

The chain joins TRBV29-1 to TRBJ2-7; 7 bases match TRBD2. The trim removed 4 bases at V and 7 bases at J, leaving 10 bases unmatched. Germline V gene data show CDR1 as SQVTM and CDR2 as ANQGSEA. The CDR3 has 13 amino acids. The CDR3 sequence is CSVGGALSGEQYF. CDR3 DNA sequence: TGCAGCGTTGGGGGAGCGCTTAGCGGGGAGCAGTACTTC.

The chain couples TRBV25-1 to TRBJ2-7; D perhaps matches TRBD1 (6 bases). The CDR3 consists of 16 residues. The V gene's germline CDR1 is MGHDK and CDR2 SYGVNS. V lost 0 bases to trimming and J lost 0 bases, with 12 bases between them. CDR3 nucleotide sequence: TGTGCCAGCAGTGAATATGGGGGCACTAACTCCTACGAGCAGTACTTC. Translation gives CASSEYGGTNSYEQYF.

This clonotype turned up a few times. This chain joins TRBV20-1 and TRBJ2-7; D is ambiguous. In germline, CDR1 is DFQATT, CDR2 SNEGSKA (reference sequence). The germline V and J ends were trimmed by 0 bases and 3 bases, with 15 bases remaining between them. This CDR3 comprises 15 residues. This chain's CDR3 is CSARDSFGDFYEQYF. Written as DNA, the CDR3 is TGCAGTGCTAGAGATAGTTTCGGCGATTTCTACGAGCAGTACTTC.

This clonotype was observed many times. The V call is TRBV4-3, the J call TRBJ2-7, with D tentatively TRBD2 (6 bases). The CDR3 is 14 residues long. Per germline, CDR1 LGHNA and CDR2 YSLEER. Trimming took 1 base from V and 3 from J, leaving 10 bases between them. CDR3 amino acids: CASSQVRAGYEQYF. Here the CDR3 DNA reads TGCGCCAGCAGCCAAGTTCGAGCGGGCTACGAGCAGTACTTC.

CDR3 DNA sequence: TGTGCCAGCGGTAGGGTCGCGAACACCGGGGAGCTGTTTTTT. This encodes CASGRVANTGELFF. The chain carries TRBV3-1 and TRBJ2-2; D not certain. Trimming took 8 bases from V and 0 from J, leaving 10 bases between them. CDR1 and CDR2 (germline): LGHDT, YNNKEL (reference sequence). This CDR3 has 14 residues. The full variable domain, in which reference TRBV3-1 and TRBJ2-2 provide the parts outside the CDR3, is DTAVSQTPKYLVTQMGNDKSIKCEQNLGHDTMYWYKQDSKKFLKIMFSYNNKELIINETVPNRFSPKSPDKAHLNLHINSLELGDSAVYFCASGRVANTGELFFGEGSRLTVL.

V gene TRBV7-9 combines with J gene TRBJ1-1; D remains ambiguous. The CDR3 sequence is 12 residues long. CDR1 is SEHNR, CDR2 FQNEAQ, per germline (reference sequence). The V and J ends lost 1 base and 5 bases respectively, with 5 bases between them. Written as DNA, the CDR3 is TGTGCCAGCAGCTTAGGGAAGACTGAAGCTTTCTTT. Protein: CASSLGKTEAFF.

Only a few counts were recorded for this clonotype. The chain combines TRBV3-1 with TRBJ2-2; D unresolved. The CDR3 length is 15 residues. Germline CDR1 reads LGHDT; CDR2 reads YNNKEL (reference sequence). V lost 1 base and J 1 base, leaving 7 bases between the germline ends. Here the CDR3 reads CASSQGVMNTGELFF. CDR3 nucleotide sequence: TGTGCCAGCAGCCAAGGGGTGATGAACACCGGGGAGCTGTTTTTT.

This clonotype was seen at least ten times. The chain recombines TRBV7-8 with TRBJ2-2, with TRBD2 as a possible D gene (5 bases). Germline CDR1 and CDR2: SGHVS and FQNEAQ. The CDR3 loop spans 13 amino acids. V was shortened by 1 base and J by 10 bases, with 10 bases between the two germline ends. The chain's CDR3 is CASSLVLGEELFF. The CDR3 DNA sequence: TGTGCCAGCAGCTTAGTGCTGGGAGAGGAGCTGTTTTTT.

This clonotype was observed many times. This chain joins TRBV4-3 and TRBJ1-4, with D unclear. The length of the CDR3 is 15 residues. CDR1 and CDR2 from the germline V gene are LGHNA and YSLEER. With 0 bases removed from V and 8 bases from J, the gap between germline ends came to 13 bases. Here the CDR3 DNA reads TGCGCCAGCAGCCAAGATCTGCGCTCTGGAGAAAAACTGTTTTTT. It specifies CASSQDLRSGEKLFF.

The V gene is TRBV6-1, the J gene TRBJ2-5, with a tentative D call TRBD1 (5 bases). Germline lookup yields CDR1 MNHNS and CDR2 SASEGT. The CDR3 length is 15 residues. Trimming left V 5 bases short and J 1 base short, with 14 bases between. The CDR3 DNA reads as TGTGCCAGCAGTCGGCTTCAGGGTGCCCAAGAGACCCAGTACTTC. This encodes CASSRLQGAQETQYF.

This clonotype was picked up a small number of times. The chain links TRBV5-1 to TRBJ2-7; TRBD1 matches at 11 bases. The CDR3 is 14 amino acids. Germline CDR1 SGHRS, CDR2 YFSETQ. Unmatched junction bases numbered 6, after V lost 4 bases and J lost 6 bases. The CDR3 sequence: CASSLYGTGGEQYF. The DNA of the CDR3 is TGCGCCAGCAGCCTATACGGGACAGGGGGCGAGCAGTACTTC.

The chain uses TRBV28 and TRBJ2-1; D call uncertain. Germline V gene lookup returns CDR1 MDHEN and CDR2 SYDVKM. The length of the CDR3 is 14 residues. V lost 4 bases and J lost 0, with 7 bases in between. In DNA form, the CDR3 reads TGTGCCAGCAGTTCTCGGATCTCCTACAATGAGCAGTTCTTC. This translates into CASSSRISYNEQFF.

Points on this clonotype: Compared with germline, one end of the junction differs, possibly owing to a read error. The rearrangement uses TRBV27 and TRBJ2-3; 7 bases map to TRBD2. CDR1 and CDR2 from the germline V gene are MNHEY and SMNVEV (reference sequence). There are 16 residues in the CDR3. Here the CDR3 reads CARSLSRGDGTDTQYF. The CDR3 DNA sequence: TGTGCCAGGAGTTTATCTCGGGGGGATGGCACAGATACGCAGTATTTT.

CDR3 in DNA: TGTGCCAGCAGCCCCCAGCTGAGGGACAGGACATACAATGAGCAGTTCTTC. Translation gives CASSPQLRDRTYNEQFF. V usage is TRBV7-9 and J usage is TRBJ2-1, with 8 bases fitting TRBD1. The germline V gene has CDR1 SEHNR and CDR2 FQNEAQ (reference sequence). With V trimmed by 5 bases and J by 4 bases, 13 bases remained unmatched. The CDR3 has 17 residues.

In DNA form, the CDR3 reads TGTGCCAGCTCACGCCCAGTCTTTAACACCGGGGAGCTGTTTTTT. Encoded protein: CASSRPVFNTGELFF. This chain connects TRBV18 to TRBJ2-2; D gene ambiguous. The ends were cut back, 4 bases at V and 2 bases at J, with 11 bases in the middle. Germline V lookup: CDR1 KGHSH, CDR2 LQKENI. This CDR3 has 15 residues.

This clonotype has more than one count but fewer than ten. V gene TRBV6-2 or TRBV6-3 combines with J gene TRBJ2-1; 12 bases match TRBD1. V lost 5 bases and J lost 2; bases outside the gene matches: 7. The CDR3 length is 17 residues. Germline loops: CDR1 MNHEY, CDR2 SVGEGT. In DNA, the CDR3 is TGTGCCAGCAGTACCGAAAGGGACAGGGGGCCCTACAATGAGCAGTTCTTC. Protein sequence: CASSTERDRGPYNEQFF.